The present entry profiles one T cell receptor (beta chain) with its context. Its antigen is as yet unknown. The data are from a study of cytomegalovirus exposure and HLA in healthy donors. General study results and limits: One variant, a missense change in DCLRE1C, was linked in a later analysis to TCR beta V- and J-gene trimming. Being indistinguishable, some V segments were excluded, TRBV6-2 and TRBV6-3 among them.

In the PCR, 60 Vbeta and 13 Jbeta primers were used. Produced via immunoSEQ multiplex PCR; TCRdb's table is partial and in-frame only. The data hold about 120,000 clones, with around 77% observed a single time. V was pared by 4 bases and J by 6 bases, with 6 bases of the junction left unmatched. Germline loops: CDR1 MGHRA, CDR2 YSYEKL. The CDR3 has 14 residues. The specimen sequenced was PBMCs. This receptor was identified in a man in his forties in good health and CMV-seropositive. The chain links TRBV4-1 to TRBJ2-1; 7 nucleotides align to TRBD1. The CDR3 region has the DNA TGCGCCAGCAGCCGACAGGGAGAGCTCAATGAGCAGTTCTTC. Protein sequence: CASSRQGELNEQFF.